This TCR beta chain was found in a study of T cell responses to AZD1222 COVID-19 vaccine. The CDR3 loop spans 14 amino acids. Germline V gene sequence: CDR1 MDHEN, CDR2 SYDVKM. V gave up 8 bases and J gave up 1 base; unmatched junction bases: 2. Clones were sequenced by immunoSEQ multiplex PCR, and TCRdb holds only the in-frame ones, with some missing. Of 100,000 to 150,000 clones listed, roughly nine tenths are singletons. The J gene is TRBJ2-2, the V gene TRBV28; TRBD2 aligns across 9 bases. The source was peripheral blood, collected on day 0 of AZD1222 vaccination. This sequence originates from an adult in good health. The CDR3 DNA reads as TGTGCCAGCCGCGGGAGGGGGAACACCGGGGAGCTGTTTTTT. This translates into CASRGRGNTGELFF. The full variable domain, its missing parts supplied by reference TRBV28 and TRBJ2-2, is DVKVTQSSRYLVKRTGEKVFLECVQDMDHENMFWYRQDPGLGLRLIYFSYDVKMKEKGDIPEGYSVSREKKERFSLILESASTNQTSMYLCASRGRGNTGELFFGEGSRLTVL.